This TCR beta chain was retrieved from a study of cytomegalovirus exposure and HLA in healthy donors. This CDR3 spans 15 amino acids. Germline V gene lookup returns CDR1 MNHEY and CDR2 SVGAGI. V shed 6 bases, J shed 1 base, and the junction held 8 bases outside the gene matches. The PCR employed 60 Vbeta primers together with 13 Jbeta primers. Assay: immunoSEQ multiplex PCR; the TCRdb copy retains only in-frame clones and omits some. The table shows 100,000 to 150,000 clones, with about 71% occurring only once. The sequenced material came from PBMCs. The sequence was obtained from a woman aged 55-70 years in good health and CMV-seropositive. This chain links TRBV6-5 with TRBJ2-7, with 8 nucleotides matching TRBD1. CDR3 coding DNA: TGTGCCAGCAGCCTCCAGGGGGCGCGGTCCTACGAGCAGTACTTC. Translated: CASSLQGARSYEQYF.